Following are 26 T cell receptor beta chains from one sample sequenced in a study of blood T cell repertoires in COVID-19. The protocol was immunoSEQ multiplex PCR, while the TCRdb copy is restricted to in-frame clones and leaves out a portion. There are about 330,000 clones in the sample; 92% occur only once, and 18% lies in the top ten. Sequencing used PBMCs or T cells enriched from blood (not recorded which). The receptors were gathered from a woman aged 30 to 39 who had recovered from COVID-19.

DNA of the CDR3: TGTGCCAGCAGCTTAGGTGGGACTCCTAGACCTGAAGCTTTCTTT. It codes for CASSLGGTPRPEAFF. The chain couples TRBV7-9 to TRBJ1-1; TRBD1 is a possible D gene (5 bases). Germline V gives CDR1 SEHNR, CDR2 FQNEAQ (reference sequence). This CDR3 spans 15 amino acids. The ends were cut back, 1 base at V and 6 bases at J, with 15 bases in the middle.

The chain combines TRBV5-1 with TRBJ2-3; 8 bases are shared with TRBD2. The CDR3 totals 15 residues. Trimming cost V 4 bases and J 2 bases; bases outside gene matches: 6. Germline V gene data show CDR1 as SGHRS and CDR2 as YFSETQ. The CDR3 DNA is TGCGCCAGCAGCCCCTTGCGGGGGGTCACAGATACGCAGTATTTT. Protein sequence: CASSPLRGVTDTQYF. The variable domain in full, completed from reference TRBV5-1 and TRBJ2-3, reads KAGVTQTPRYLIKTRGQQVTLSCSPISGHRSVSWYQQTPGQGLQFLFEYFSETQRNKGNFPGRFSGRQFSNSRSEMNVSTLELGDSALYLCASSPLRGVTDTQYFGPGTRLTVL.

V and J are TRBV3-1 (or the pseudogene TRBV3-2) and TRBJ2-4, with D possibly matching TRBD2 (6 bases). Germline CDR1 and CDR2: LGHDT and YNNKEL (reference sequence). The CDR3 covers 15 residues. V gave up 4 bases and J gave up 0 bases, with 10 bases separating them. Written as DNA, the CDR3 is TGTGCCAGCAGCCCAGGGACTCTAGCCAAAAACATTCAGTACTTC. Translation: CASSPGTLAKNIQYF.

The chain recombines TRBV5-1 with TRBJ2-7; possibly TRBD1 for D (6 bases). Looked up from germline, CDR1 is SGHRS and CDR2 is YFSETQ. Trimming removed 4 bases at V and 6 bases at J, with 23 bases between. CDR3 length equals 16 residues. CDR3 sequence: CASSNDQRDTFSEQYF. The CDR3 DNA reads TGCGCCAGCAGCAACGATCAACGGGACACTTTTAGCGAGCAGTACTTC.

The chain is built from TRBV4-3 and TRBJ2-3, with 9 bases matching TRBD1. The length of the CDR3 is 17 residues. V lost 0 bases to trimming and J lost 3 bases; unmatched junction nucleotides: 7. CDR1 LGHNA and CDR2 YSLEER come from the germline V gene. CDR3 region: CASSQDRRTGETDTQYF. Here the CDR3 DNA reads TGCGCCAGCAGCCAAGATCGTCGGACAGGGGAAACAGATACGCAGTATTTT.

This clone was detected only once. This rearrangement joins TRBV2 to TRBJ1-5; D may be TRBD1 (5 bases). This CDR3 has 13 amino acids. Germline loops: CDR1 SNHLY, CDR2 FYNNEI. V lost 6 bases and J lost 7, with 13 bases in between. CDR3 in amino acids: CASRETAQQPQHF. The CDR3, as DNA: TGTGCCAGCAGGGAGACAGCGCAACAGCCCCAGCATTTT. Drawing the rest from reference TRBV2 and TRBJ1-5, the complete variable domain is EPEVTQTPSHQVTQMGQEVILRCVPISNHLYFYWYRQILGQKVEFLVSFYNNEISEKSEIFDDQFSVERPDGSNFTLKIRSTKLEDSAMYFCASRETAQQPQHFGDGTRLSIL.

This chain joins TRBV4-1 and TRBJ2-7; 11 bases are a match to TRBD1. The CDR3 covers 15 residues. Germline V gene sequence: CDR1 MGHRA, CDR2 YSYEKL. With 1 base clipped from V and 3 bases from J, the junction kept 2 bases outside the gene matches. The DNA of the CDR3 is TGCGCCAGCAGCCAAGTAGGGACAGGGGGCTACGAGCAGTACTTC. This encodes CASSQVGTGGYEQYF.

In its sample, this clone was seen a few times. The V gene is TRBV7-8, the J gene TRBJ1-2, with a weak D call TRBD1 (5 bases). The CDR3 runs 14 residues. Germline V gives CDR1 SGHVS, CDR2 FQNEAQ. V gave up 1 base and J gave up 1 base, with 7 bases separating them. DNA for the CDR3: TGTGCCAGCAGCTTAGGGGGCGTTAACTATGGCTACACCTTC. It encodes CASSLGGVNYGYTF.

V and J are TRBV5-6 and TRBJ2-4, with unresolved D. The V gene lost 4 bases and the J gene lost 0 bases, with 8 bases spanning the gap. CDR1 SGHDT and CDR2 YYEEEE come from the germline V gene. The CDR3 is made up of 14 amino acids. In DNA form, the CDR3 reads TGTGCCAGCAGCCTACTCCTAGCCAAAAACATTCAGTACTTC. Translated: CASSLLLAKNIQYF.

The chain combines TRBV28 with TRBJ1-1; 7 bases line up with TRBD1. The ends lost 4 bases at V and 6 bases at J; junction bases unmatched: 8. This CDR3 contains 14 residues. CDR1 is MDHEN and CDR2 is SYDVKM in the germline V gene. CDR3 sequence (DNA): TGTGCCAGCAGTTCACCGACAGGGAAGGCTGAAGCTTTCTTT. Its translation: CASSSPTGKAEAFF.

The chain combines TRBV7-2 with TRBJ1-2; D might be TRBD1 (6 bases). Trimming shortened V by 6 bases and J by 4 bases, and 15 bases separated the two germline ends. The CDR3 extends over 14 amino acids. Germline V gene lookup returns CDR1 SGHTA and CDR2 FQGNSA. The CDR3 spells CASRPPTGIYGYTF. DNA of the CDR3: TGTGCCAGCAGGCCCCCGACAGGTATCTATGGCTACACCTTC.

The CDR3 is CAWSPTMNTEAFF. CDR3 in DNA: TGTGCCTGGAGTCCTACTATGAACACTGAAGCTTTCTTT. This sequence joins TRBV30 and TRBJ1-1; D call uncertain. The germline V gene encodes CDR1 GTSNPN and CDR2 SVGIG (reference sequence). There are 13 residues in the CDR3. The germline V and J ends were trimmed by 2 bases and 0 bases, with 7 bases remaining between them.

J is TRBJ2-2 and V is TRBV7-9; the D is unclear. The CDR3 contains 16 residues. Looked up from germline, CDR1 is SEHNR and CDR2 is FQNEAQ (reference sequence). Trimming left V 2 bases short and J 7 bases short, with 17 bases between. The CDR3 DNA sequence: TGTGCCAGCAGCTTAAAGTGGGCCTCAGTCGGCGGGGAGCTGTTTTTT. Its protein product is CASSLKWASVGGELFF. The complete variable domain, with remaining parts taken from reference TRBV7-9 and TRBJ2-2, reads DTGVSQNPRHKITKRGQNVTFRCDPISEHNRLYWYRQTLGQGPEFLTYFQNEAQLEKSRLLSDRFSAERPKGSFSTLEIQRTEQGDSAMYLCASSLKWASVGGELFFGEGSRLTVL.

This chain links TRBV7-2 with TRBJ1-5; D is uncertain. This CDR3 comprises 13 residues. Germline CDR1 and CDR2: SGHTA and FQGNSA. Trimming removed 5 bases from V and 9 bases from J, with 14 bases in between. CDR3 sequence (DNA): TGTGCCAGCAGCCCGAGGCCTTTCGGGCCCCAGCATTTT. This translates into CASSPRPFGPQHF.

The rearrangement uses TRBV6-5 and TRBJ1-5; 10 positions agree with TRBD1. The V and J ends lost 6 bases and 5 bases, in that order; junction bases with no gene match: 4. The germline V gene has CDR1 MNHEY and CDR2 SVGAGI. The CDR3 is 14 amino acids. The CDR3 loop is CASSPGQGHQPQHF. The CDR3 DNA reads TGTGCCAGCAGCCCGGGACAGGGGCATCAGCCCCAGCATTTT.

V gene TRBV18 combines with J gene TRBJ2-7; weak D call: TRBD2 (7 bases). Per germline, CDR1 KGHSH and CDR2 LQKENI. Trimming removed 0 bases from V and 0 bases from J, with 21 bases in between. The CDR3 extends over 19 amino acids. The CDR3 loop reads CASSPPKGGGRFISYEQYF. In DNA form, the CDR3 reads TGTGCCAGCTCACCACCGAAGGGGGGGGGAAGATTCATCTCCTACGAGCAGTACTTC.

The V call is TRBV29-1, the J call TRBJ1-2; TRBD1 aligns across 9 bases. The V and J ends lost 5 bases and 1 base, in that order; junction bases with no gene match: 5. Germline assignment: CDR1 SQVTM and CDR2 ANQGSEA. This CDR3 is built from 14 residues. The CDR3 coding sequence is TGCAGCGTTATACAGGGGGCGGGTAACTATGGCTACACCTTC. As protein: CSVIQGAGNYGYTF.

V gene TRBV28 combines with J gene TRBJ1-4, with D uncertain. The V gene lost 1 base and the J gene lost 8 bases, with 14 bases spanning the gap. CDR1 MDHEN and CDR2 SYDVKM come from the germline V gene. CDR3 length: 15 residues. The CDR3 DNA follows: TGTGCCAGCAGTTTATACGACGGGGAAAGGGAAAAACTGTTTTTT. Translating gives CASSLYDGEREKLFF.

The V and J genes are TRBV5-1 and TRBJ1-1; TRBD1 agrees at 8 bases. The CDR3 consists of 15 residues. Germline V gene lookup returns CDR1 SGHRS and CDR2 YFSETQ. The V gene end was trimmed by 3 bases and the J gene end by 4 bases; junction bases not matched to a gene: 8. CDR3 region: CASSSVGRGRTEAFF. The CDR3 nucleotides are TGCGCCAGCAGCTCGGTGGGCAGGGGGCGCACTGAAGCTTTCTTT.

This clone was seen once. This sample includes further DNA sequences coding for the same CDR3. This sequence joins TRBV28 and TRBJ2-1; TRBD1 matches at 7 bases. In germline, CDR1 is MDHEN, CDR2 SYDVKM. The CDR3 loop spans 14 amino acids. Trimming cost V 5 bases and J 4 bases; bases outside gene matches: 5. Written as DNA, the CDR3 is TGTGCCAGCAGTCCATCGGGACAGTACAATGAGCAGTTCTTC. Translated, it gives CASSPSGQYNEQFF.

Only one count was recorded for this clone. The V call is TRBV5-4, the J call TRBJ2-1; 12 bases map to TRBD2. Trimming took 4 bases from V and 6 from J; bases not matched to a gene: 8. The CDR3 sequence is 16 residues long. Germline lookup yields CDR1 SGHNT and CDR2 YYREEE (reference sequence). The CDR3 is CASSRTLAGGLNEQFF. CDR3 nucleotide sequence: TGTGCCAGCAGCAGAACGCTAGCGGGGGGGCTCAATGAGCAGTTCTTC.

Here the CDR3 reads CASSPYDEGAGELFF. CDR3 nucleotide sequence: TGTGCCAGCAGCCCGTACGATGAGGGGGCCGGGGAGCTGTTTTTT. The rearrangement joins TRBV4-2 to TRBJ2-2; TRBD1 might be the D (6 bases). Trimming removed 4 bases at V and 6 bases at J, with 15 bases between. Germline assignment: CDR1 LGHNA and CDR2 YNFKEQ. The CDR3 extends over 15 amino acids.

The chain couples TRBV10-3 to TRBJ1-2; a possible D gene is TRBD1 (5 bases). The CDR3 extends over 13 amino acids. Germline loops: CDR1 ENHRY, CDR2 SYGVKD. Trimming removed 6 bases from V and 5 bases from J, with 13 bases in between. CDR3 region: CAISIDSEYGYTF. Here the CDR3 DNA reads TGTGCCATCAGCATAGACAGCGAGTATGGCTACACCTTC.

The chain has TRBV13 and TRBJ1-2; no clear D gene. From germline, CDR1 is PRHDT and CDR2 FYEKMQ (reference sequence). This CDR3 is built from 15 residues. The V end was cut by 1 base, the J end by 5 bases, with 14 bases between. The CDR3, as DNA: TGTGCCAGCAGCTTAGCCGGCCGTGAGGCGTATGGCTACACCTTC. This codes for CASSLAGREAYGYTF.

The CDR3 DNA sequence: TGTGCCAGTTCAACAGGGGTTATCTATGGCTACACCTTC. This sequence encodes CASSTGVIYGYTF. The chain employs TRBV6-5 and TRBJ1-2; 7 bases fit TRBD1. The junction had 8 bases not matched to a gene; V was cut back by 9 bases and J by 4 bases. The germline V gene encodes CDR1 MNHEY and CDR2 SVGAGI. This CDR3 comprises 13 residues.

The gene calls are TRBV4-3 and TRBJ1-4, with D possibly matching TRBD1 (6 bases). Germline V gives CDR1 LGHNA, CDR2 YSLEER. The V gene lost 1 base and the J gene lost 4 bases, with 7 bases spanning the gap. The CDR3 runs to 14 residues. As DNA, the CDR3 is TGCGCCAGCAGCCAAGGGACAGTTAATGAAAAACTGTTTTTT. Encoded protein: CASSQGTVNEKLFF.